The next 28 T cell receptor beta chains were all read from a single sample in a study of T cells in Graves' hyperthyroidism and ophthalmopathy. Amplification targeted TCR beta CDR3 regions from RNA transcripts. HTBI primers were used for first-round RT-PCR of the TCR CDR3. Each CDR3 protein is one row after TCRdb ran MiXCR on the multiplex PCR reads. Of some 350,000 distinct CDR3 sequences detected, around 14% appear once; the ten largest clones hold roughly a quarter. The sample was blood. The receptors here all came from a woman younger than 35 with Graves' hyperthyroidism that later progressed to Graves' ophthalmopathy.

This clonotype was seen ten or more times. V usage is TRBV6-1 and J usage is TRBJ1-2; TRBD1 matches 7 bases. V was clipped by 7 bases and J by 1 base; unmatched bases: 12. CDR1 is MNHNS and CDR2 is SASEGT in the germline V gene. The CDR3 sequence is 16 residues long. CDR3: CASTSGTASINYGYTF. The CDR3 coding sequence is TGTGCCAGCACAAGCGGGACAGCAAGTATTAACTATGGCTACACCTTC.

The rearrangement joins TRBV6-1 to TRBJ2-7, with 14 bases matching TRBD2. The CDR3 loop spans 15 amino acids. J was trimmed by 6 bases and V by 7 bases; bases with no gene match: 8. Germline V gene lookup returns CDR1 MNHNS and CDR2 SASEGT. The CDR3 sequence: CASNPTSGRASEQYF. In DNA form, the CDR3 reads TGTGCCAGCAACCCGACTAGCGGGAGGGCCTCCGAGCAGTACTTC.

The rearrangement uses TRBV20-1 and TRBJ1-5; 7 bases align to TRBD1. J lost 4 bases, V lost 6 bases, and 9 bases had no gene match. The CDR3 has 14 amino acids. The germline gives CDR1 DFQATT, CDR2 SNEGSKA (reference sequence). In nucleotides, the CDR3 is TGCAGTGCCTACCGACAGGGTAGTAATCAGCCCCAGCATTTT. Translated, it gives CSAYRQGSNQPQHF.

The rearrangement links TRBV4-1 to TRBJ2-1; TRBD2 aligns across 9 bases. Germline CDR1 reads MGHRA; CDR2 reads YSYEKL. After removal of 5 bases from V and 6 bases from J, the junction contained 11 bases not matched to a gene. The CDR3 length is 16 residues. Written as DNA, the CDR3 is TGCGCCAGCAGCGACCGAATTAGCGGGAGTAGCAATGAGCAGTTCTTC. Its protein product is CASSDRISGSSNEQFF.

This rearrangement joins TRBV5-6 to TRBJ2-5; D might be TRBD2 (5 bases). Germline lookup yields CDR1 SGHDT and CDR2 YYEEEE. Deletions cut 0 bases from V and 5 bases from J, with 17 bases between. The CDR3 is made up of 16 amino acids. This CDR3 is CASSLVGQLATETQYF. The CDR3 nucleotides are TGTGCCAGCAGCTTGGTCGGGCAGCTAGCTACTGAGACCCAGTACTTC.

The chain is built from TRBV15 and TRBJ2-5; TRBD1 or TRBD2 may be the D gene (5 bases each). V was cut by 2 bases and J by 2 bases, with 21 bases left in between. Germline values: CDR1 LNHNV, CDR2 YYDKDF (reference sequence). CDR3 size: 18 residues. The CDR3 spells CATSRHLAVGRKQETQYF. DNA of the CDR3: TGTGCCACCAGCAGACACCTCGCGGTGGGACGGAAACAAGAGACCCAGTACTTC.

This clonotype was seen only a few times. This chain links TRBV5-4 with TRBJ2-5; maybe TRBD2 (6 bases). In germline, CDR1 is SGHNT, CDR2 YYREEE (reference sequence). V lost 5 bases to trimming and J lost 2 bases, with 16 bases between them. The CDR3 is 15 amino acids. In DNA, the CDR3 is TGTGCCAGCAGTTCCGACGGGGGATGGCAAGAGACCCAGTACTTC. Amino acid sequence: CASSSDGGWQETQYF.

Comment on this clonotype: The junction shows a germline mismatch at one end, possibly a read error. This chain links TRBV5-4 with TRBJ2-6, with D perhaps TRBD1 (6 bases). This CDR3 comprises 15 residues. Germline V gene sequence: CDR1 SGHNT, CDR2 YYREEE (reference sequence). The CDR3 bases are TGTGCCAGCAGCTCCCACAGGGCTGGGGCCAACGTCCCGACTTTC. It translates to CASSSHRAGANVPTF.

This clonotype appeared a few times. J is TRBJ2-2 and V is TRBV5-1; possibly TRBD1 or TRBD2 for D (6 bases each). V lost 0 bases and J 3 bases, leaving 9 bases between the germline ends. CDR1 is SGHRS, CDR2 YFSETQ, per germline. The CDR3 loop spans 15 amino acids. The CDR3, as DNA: TGCGCCAGCAGCTTGGAGGGGGGCCACACCGGGGAGCTGTTTTTT. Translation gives CASSLEGGHTGELFF.

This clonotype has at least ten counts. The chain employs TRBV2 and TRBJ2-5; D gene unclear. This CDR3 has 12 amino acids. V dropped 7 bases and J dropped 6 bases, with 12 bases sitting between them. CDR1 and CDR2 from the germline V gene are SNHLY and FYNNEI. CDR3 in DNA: TGTGCCAGCACCGAAAACCTCCAGACCCAGTACTTC. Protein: CASTENLQTQYF.

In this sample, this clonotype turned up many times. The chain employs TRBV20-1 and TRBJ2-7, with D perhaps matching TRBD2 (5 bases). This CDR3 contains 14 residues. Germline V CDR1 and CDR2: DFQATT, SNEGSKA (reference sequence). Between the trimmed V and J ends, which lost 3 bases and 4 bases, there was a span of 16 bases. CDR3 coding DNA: TGCAGTGCTAGTGACGCGGTCCCGGGGTACGAGCAGTACTTC. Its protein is CSASDAVPGYEQYF.

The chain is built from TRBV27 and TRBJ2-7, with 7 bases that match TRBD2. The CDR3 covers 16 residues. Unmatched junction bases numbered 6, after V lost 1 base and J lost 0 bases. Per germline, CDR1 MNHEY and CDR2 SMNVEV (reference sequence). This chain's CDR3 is CASSLYTGTTSYEQYF. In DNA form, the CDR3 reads TGTGCCAGCAGTTTATACACCGGGACTACCTCCTACGAGCAGTACTTC.

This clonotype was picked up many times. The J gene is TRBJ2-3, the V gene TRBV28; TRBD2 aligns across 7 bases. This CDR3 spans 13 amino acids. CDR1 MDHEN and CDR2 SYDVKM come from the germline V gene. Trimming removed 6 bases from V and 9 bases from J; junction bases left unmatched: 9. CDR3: CASSLATSLTQYF. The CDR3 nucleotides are TGTGCCAGCAGCTTGGCGACTAGCTTGACGCAGTATTTT.

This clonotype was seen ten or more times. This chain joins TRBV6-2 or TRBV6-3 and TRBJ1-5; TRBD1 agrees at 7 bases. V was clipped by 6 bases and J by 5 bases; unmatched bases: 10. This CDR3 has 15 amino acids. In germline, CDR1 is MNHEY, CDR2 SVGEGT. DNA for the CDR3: TGTGCCAGCAGAACAGGGGACATTTCCGATCAGCCCCAGCATTTT. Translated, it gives CASRTGDISDQPQHF.

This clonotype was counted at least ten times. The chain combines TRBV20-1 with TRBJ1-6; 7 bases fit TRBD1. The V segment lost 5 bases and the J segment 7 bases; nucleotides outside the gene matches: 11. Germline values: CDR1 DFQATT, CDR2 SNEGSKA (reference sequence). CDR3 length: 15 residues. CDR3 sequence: CSALHLGGRNSPLHF. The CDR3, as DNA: TGCAGTGCTCTCCATCTAGGGGGCCGAAATTCACCCCTCCACTTT.

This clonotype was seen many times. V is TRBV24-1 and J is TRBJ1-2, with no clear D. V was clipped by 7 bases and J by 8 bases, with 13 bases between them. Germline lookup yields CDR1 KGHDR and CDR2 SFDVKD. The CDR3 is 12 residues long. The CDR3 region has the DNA TGTGCCACCAGCCCTCACCAAGGCGGCTACACCTTC. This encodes CATSPHQGGYTF.

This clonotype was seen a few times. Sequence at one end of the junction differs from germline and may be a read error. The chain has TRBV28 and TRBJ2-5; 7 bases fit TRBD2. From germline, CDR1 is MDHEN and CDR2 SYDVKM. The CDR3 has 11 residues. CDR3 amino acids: CASSLRGKMDF. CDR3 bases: TGTGCCAGCAGTTTGCGGGGGAAAATGGACTTC.

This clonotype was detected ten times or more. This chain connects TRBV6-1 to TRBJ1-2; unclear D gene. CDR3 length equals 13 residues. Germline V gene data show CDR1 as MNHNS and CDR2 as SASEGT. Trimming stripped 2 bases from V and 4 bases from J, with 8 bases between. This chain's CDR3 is CASSESAAYGYTF. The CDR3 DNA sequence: TGTGCCAGCAGTGAATCGGCAGCCTATGGCTACACCTTC.

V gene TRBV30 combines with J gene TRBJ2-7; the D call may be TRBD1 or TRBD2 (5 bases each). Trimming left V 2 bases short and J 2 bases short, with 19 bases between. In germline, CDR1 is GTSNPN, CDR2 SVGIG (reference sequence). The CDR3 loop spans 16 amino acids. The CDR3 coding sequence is TGTGCCTGGAGTTCACCCAGGGAGACTGGAACCTACGAGCAGTACTTC. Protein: CAWSSPRETGTYEQYF.

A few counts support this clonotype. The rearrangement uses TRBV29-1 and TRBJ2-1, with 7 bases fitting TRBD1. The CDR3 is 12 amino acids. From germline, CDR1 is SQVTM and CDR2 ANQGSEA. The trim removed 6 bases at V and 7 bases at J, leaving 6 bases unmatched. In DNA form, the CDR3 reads TGCAGCGTGTACCTACAGGGGAATGAGCAGTTCTTC. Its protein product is CSVYLQGNEQFF.

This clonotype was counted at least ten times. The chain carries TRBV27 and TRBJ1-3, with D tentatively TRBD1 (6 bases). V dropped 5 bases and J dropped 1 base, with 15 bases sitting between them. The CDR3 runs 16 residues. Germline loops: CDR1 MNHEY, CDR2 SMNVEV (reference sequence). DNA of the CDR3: TGTGCCAGCAGTCGATCACAGGGTGGTTCTGGAAACACCATATATTTT. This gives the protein CASSRSQGGSGNTIYF.

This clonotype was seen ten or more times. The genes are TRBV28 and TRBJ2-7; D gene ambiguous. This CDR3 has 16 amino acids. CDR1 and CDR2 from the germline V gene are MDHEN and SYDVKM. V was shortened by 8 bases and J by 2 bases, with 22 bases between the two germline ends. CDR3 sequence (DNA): TGTGCCAGCTTACCCCGTTCCGGCTGGTTACCCTACGAGCAGTACTTC. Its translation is CASLPRSGWLPYEQYF. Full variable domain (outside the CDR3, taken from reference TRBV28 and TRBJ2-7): DVKVTQSSRYLVKRTGEKVFLECVQDMDHENMFWYRQDPGLGLRLIYFSYDVKMKEKGDIPEGYSVSREKKERFSLILESASTNQTSMYLCASLPRSGWLPYEQYFGPGTRLTVT.

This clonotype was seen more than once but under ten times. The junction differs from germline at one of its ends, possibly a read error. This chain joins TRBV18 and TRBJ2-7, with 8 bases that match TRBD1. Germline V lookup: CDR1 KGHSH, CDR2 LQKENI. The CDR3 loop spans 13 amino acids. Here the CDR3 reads CASSPQGGYEQYF. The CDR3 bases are TGTGCCAGCTCTCCACAGGGGGGCTACGAGCAGTACTTC.

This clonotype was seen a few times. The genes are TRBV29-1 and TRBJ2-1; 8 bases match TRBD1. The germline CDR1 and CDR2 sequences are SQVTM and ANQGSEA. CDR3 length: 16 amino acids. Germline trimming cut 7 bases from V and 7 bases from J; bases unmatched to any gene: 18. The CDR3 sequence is CSAPGDRRRFTNEQFF. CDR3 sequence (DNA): TGCAGCGCCCCGGGGGACAGGCGCCGTTTTACAAATGAGCAGTTCTTC.

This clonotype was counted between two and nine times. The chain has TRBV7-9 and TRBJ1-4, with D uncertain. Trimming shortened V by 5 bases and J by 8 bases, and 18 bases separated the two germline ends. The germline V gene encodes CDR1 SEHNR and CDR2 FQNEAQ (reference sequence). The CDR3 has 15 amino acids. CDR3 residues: CASSLGWFAEEKLFF. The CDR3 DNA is TGTGCCAGCAGCCTCGGGTGGTTTGCGGAGGAAAAACTGTTTTTT.

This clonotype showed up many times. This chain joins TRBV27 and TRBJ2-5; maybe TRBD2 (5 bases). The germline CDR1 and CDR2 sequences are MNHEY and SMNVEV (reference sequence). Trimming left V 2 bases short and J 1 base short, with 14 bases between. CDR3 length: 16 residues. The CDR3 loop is CASSLAGDLPQETQYF. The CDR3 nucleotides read TGTGCCAGCAGTTTAGCGGGCGATTTGCCCCAAGAGACCCAGTACTTC.

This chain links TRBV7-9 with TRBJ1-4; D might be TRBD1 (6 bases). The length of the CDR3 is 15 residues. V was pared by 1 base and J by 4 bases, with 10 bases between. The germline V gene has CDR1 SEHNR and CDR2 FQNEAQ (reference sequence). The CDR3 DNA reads TGTGCCAGCAGCTTAGGGACAGCCTTTAATGAAAAACTGTTTTTT. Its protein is CASSLGTAFNEKLFF.

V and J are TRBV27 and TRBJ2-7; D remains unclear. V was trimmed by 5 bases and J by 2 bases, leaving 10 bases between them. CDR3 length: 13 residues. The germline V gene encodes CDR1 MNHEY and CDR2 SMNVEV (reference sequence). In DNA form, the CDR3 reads TGTGCCAGCAGTCCTAGTATGCCCTACGAGCAGTACTTC. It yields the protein CASSPSMPYEQYF.